The clone carrying this TCR beta chain was observed a handful of times. This record comes from a study of CD8+ T cells in alopecia areata. Overall study: Patients in the treated group were given tofacitinib by mouth, 5 to 10 mg twice a day.

RNA, once extracted, was reverse transcribed into cDNA for use as the sequencing template. Generated by immunoSEQ multiplex PCR, the TCRdb table keeps only in-frame clones and is missing some. Here the sample spans over 85,000 clones, about 40% being singletons. The ends were cut back, 0 bases at V and 1 base at J, with 7 bases in the middle. There are 14 residues in the CDR3. The germline V gene encodes CDR1 SGHNT and CDR2 YYREEE (reference sequence). The material sequenced was CD4+ T cells sorted from blood. The sequence came from a human donor with alopecia areata. The chain has TRBV5-4 and TRBJ2-5; D gene ambiguous. The CDR3 DNA reads TGTGCCAGCAGCTTGGAGCTTCTCCAAGAGACCCAGTACTTC. The encoded protein is CASSLELLQETQYF.